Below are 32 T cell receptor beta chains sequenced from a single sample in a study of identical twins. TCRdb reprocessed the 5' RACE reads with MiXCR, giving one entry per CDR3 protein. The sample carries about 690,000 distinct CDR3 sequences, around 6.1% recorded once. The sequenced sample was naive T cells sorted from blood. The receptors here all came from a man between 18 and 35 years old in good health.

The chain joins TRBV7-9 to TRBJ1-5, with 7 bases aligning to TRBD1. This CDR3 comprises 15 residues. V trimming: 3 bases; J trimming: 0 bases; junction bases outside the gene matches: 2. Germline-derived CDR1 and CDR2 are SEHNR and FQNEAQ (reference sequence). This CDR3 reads CASSFSGGSNQPQHF. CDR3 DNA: TGTGCCAGCAGCTTCTCAGGGGGTAGCAATCAGCCCCAGCATTTT. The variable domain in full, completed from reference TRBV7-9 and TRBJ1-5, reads DTGVSQNPRHKITKRGQNVTFRCDPISEHNRLYWYRQTLGQGPEFLTYFQNEAQLEKSRLLSDRFSAERPKGSFSTLEIQRTEQGDSAMYLCASSFSGGSNQPQHFGDGTRLSIL.

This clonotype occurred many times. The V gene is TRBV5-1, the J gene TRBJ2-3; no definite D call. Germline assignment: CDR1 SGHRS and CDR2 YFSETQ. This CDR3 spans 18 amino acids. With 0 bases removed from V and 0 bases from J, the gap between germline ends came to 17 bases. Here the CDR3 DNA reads TGCGCCAGCAGCTTGGCCCAGAGGACGACACCTAGCACAGATACGCAGTATTTT. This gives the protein CASSLAQRTTPSTDTQYF.

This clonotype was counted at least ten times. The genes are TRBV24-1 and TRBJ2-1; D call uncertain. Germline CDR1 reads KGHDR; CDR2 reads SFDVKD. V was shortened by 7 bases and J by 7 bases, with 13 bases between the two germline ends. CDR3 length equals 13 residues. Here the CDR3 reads CATSVAALNEQFF. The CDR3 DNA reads TGTGCCACCAGCGTCGCAGCTCTAAATGAGCAGTTCTTC.

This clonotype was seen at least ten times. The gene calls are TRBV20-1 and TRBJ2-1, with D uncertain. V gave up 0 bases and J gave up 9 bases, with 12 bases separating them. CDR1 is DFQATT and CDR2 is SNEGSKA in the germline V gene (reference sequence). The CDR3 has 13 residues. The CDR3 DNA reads TGCAGTGCTAGAGATCCCGGGCTCCGTGAGCAGTTCTTC. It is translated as CSARDPGLREQFF.

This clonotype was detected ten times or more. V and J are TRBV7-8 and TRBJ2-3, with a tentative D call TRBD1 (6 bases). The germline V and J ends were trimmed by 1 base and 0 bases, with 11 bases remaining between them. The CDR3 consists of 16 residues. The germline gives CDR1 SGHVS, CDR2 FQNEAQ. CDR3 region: CASSLVGRGSTDTQYF. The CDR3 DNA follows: TGTGCCAGCAGCTTAGTCGGTAGGGGGAGCACAGATACGCAGTATTTT.

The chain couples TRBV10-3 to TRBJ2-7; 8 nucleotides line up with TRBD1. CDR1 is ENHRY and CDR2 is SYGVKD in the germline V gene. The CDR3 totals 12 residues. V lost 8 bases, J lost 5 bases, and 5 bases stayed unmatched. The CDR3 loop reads CAIGGQGNEQYF. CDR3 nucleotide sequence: TGTGCCATCGGCGGACAGGGCAACGAGCAGTACTTC.

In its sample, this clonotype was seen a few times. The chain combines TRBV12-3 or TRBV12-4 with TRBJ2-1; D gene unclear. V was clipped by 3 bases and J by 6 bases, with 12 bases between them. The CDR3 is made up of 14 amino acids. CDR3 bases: TGTGCCAGCAGTTTGCGGCTTAATAGCAATGAGCAGTTCTTC. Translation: CASSLRLNSNEQFF.

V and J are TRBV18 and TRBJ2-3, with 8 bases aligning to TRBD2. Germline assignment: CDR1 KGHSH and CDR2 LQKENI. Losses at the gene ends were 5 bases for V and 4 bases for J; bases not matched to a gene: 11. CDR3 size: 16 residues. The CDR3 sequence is CASSSQGGTSADTQYF. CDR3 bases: TGTGCCAGCTCATCACAAGGGGGGACTAGTGCAGATACGCAGTATTTT.

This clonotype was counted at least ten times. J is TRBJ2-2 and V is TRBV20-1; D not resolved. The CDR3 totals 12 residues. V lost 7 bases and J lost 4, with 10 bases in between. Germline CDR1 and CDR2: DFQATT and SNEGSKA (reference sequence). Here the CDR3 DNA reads TGCAGTGTCAGACGTGGCACCGGGGAGCTGTTTTTT. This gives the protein CSVRRGTGELFF.

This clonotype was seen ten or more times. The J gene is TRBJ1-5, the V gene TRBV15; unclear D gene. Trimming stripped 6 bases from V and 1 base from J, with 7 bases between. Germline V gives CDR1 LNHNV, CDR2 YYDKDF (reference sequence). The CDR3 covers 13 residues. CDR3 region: CATRGGSNQPQHF. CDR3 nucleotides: TGTGCCACCAGAGGAGGGAGCAATCAGCCCCAGCATTTT.

CDR3 protein: CASSNRVTEAFF. The CDR3 nucleotides are TGTGCCAGCAGCAACAGGGTCACTGAAGCTTTCTTT. This chain joins TRBV7-9 and TRBJ1-1, with D possibly TRBD1 on 6 matching bases. Germline CDR1 is SEHNR and CDR2 is FQNEAQ (reference sequence). The CDR3 has 12 amino acids. Trimming pared 5 bases from V and 4 bases from J, leaving 8 bases between. Together with reference TRBV7-9 and TRBJ1-1, the CDR3 gives the full variable domain: DTGVSQNPRHKITKRGQNVTFRCDPISEHNRLYWYRQTLGQGPEFLTYFQNEAQLEKSRLLSDRFSAERPKGSFSTLEIQRTEQGDSAMYLCASSNRVTEAFFGQGTRLTVV.

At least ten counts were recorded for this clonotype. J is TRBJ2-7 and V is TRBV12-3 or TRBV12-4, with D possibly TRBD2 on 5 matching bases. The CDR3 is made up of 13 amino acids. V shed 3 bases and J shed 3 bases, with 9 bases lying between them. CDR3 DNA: TGTGCCAGCAGTTTGACGGGGAGCTACGAGCAGTACGTC. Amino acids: CASSLTGSYEQYV.

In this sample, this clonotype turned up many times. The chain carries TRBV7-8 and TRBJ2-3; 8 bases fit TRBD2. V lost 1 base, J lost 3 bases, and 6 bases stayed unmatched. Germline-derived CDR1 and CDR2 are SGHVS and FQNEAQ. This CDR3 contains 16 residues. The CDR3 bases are TGTGCCAGCAGCTTAGTAACGGGAGGGCCGACAGATACGCAGTATTTT. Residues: CASSLVTGGPTDTQYF.

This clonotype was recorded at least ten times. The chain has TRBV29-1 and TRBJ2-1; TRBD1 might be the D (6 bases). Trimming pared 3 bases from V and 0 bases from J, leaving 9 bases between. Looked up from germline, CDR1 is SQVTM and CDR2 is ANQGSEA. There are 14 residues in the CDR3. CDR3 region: CSVEKDSSYNEQFF. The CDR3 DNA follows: TGCAGCGTTGAGAAGGACAGCTCCTACAATGAGCAGTTCTTC.

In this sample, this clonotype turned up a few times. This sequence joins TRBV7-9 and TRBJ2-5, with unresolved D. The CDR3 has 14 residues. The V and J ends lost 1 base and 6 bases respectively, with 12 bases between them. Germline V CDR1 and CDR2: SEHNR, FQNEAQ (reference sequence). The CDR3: CASSLVGGPKTQYF. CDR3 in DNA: TGTGCCAGCAGCTTAGTAGGTGGGCCCAAGACCCAGTACTTC. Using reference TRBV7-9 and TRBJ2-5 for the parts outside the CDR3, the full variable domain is DTGVSQNPRHKITKRGQNVTFRCDPISEHNRLYWYRQTLGQGPEFLTYFQNEAQLEKSRLLSDRFSAERPKGSFSTLEIQRTEQGDSAMYLCASSLVGGPKTQYFGPGTRLLVL.

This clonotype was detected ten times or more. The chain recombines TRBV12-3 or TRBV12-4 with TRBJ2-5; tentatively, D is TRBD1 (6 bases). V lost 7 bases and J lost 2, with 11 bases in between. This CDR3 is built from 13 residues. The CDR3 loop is CASIRTGQETQYF. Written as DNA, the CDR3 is TGTGCCAGCATCCGCACAGGGCAAGAGACCCAGTACTTC.

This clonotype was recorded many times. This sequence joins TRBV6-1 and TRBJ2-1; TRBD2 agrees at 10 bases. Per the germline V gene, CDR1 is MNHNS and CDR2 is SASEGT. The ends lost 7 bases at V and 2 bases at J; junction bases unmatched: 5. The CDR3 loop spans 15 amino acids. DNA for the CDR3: TGTGCCAGCAACCCTAGCGGGAGCCCCTACAATGAGCAGTTCTTC. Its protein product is CASNPSGSPYNEQFF.

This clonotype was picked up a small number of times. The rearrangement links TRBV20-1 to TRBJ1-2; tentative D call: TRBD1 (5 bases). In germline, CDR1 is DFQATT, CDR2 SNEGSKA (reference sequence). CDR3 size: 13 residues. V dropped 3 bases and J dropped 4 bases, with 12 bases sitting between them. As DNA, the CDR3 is TGCAGTGCTAGTGGGGGGGAAGGCTATGGCTACACCTTC. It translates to CSASGGEGYGYTF.

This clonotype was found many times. CDR3 in amino acids: CSARDEQGRGRPSRLYEQYF. The CDR3 DNA reads TGCAGTGCTAGAGATGAGCAGGGCAGGGGGCGTCCATCCCGACTCTACGAGCAGTACTTC. The V call is TRBV20-1, the J call TRBJ2-7, with TRBD1 matching 8 bases. After removal of 0 bases from V and 3 bases from J, the junction contained 22 bases not matched to a gene. Germline V gives CDR1 DFQATT, CDR2 SNEGSKA (reference sequence). The CDR3 is 20 amino acids.

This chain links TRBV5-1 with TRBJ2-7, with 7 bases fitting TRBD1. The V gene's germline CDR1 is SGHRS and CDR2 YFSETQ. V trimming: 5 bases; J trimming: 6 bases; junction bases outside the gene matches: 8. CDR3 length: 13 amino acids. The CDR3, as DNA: TGCGCCAGCAGTTTGACAGGGTCGGGCGAGCAGTACTTC. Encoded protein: CASSLTGSGEQYF.

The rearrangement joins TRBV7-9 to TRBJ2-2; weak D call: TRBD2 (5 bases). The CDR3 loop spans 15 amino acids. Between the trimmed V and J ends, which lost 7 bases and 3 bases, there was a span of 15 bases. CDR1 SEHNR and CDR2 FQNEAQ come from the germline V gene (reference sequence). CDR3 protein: CASTPARGDTGELFF. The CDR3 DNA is TGTGCCAGCACCCCAGCCCGGGGTGACACCGGGGAGCTGTTTTTT.

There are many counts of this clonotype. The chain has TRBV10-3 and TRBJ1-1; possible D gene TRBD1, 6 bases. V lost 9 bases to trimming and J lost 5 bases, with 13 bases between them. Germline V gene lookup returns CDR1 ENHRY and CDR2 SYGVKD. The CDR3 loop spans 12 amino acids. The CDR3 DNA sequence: TGTGCCATTTCCGGGACAAGGACTGAAGCTTTCTTT. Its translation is CAISGTRTEAFF.

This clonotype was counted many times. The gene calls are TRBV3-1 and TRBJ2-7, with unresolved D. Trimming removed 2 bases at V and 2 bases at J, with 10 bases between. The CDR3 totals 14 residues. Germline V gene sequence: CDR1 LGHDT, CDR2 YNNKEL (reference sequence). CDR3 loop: CASSQMPRAYEQYF. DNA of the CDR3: TGTGCCAGCAGCCAAATGCCTAGAGCCTACGAGCAGTACTTC.

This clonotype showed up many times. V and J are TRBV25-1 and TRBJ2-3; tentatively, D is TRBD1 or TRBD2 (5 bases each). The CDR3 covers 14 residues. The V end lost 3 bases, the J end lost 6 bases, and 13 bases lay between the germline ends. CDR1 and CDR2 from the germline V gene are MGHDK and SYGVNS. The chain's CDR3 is CASSELGRADTQYF. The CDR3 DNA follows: TGTGCCAGCAGTGAGTTGGGGCGGGCCGATACGCAGTATTTT.

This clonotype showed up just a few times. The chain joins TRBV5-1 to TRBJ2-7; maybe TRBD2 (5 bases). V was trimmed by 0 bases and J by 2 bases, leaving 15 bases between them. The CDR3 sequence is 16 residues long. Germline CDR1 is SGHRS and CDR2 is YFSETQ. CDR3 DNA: TGCGCCAGCAGCTTGGGGCTAGCCGATGGGGCCTACGAGCAGTACTTC. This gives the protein CASSLGLADGAYEQYF.

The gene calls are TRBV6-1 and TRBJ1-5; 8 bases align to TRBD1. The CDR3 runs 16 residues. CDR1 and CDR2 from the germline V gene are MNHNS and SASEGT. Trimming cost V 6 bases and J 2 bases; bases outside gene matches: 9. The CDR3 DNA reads TGTGCCAGCAGAAGCCCGGACAGGGTAGGCAATCAGCCCCAGCATTTT. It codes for CASRSPDRVGNQPQHF.

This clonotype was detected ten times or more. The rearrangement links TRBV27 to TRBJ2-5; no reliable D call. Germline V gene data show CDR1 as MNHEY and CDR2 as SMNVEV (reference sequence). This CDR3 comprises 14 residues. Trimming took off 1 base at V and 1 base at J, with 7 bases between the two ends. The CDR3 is CASSLLGTQETQYF. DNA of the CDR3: TGTGCCAGCAGTTTATTGGGAACCCAAGAGACCCAGTACTTC.

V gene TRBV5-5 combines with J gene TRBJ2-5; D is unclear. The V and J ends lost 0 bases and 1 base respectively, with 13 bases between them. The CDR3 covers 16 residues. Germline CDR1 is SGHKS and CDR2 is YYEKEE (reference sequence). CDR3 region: CASSLGVPQFQETQYF. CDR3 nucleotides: TGTGCCAGCAGCTTGGGTGTGCCACAGTTCCAAGAGACCCAGTACTTC. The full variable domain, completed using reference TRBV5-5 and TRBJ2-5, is DAGVTQSPTHLIKTRGQQVTLRCSPISGHKSVSWYQQVLGQGPQFIFQYYEKEERGRGNFPDRFSARQFPNYSSELNVNALLLGDSALYLCASSLGVPQFQETQYFGPGTRLLVL.

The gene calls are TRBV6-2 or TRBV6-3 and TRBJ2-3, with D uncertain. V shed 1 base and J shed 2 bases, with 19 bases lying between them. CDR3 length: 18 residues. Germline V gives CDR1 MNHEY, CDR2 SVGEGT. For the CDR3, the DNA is TGTGCCAGCAGTTACTATTCTGGCGCCGCAATCAACACAGATACGCAGTATTTT. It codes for CASSYYSGAAINTDTQYF.

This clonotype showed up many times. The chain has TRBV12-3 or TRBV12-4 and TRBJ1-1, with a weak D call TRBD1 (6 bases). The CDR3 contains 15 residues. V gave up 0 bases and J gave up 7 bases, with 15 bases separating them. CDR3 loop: CASSLAQGTRGEAFF. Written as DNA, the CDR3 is TGTGCCAGCAGTTTAGCGCAGGGGACTAGGGGTGAAGCTTTCTTT.

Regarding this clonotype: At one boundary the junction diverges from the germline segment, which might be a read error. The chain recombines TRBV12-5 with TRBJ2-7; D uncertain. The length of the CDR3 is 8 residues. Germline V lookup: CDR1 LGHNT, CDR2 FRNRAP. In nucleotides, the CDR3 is TGTGCTAGTGGTTACAGTAACTTC. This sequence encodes CASGYSNF.

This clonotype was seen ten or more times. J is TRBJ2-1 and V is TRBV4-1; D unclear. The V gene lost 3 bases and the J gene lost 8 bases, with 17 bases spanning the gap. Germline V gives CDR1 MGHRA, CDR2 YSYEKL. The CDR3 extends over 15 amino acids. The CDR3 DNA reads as TGCGCCAGCAGCCAGATGCCACCGGTTATGGATGAGCAGTTCTTC. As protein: CASSQMPPVMDEQFF.